The next 16 T cell receptor beta chains were all read from a single sample in a study of identical twins. From the 5' RACE reads, TCRdb called clonotypes with MiXCR, one entry per CDR3 protein. This sample carries under 250,000 distinct CDR3 sequences, roughly 10% of them seen once, and the ten largest clones take 4.5% to 5.5%. Sequences were obtained from memory (CD45RO+) T cells sorted from blood. The source is a woman under 30 in good health.

This clonotype was picked up many times. J is TRBJ1-1 and V is TRBV7-6; D may be TRBD1 (6 bases). Trimming took 1 base from V and 2 from J, leaving 17 bases between them. The germline V gene has CDR1 SGHVS and CDR2 FNYEAQ. The CDR3 consists of 17 residues. CDR3 bases: TGTGCCAGCAGCTTAGTATTGGGGGGCGCTGGAAACACTGAAGCTTTCTTT. Translation gives CASSLVLGGAGNTEAFF.

The chain has TRBV5-8 and TRBJ2-5; no definite D call. In germline, CDR1 is SGHTS, CDR2 YDEGEE. The V end lost 0 bases, the J end lost 5 bases, and 5 bases lay between the germline ends. There are 12 residues in the CDR3. CDR3 sequence reads: CASSLAMETQYF. CDR3 coding DNA: TGTGCCAGCAGCTTGGCCATGGAGACCCAGTACTTC. Variable domain in full (rest from reference TRBV5-8 and TRBJ2-5): EAGVTQSPTHLIKTRGQQATLRCSPISGHTSVYWYQQALGLGLQFLLWYDEGEERNRGNFPPRFSGRQFPNYSSELNVNALELEDSALYLCASSLAMETQYFGPGTRLLVL.

The gene calls are TRBV18 and TRBJ1-6; D is perhaps TRBD1 (6 bases). CDR1 and CDR2 from the germline V gene are KGHSH and LQKENI. Trimming cost V 3 bases and J 6 bases, with 9 bases left between them. CDR3 length equals 14 residues. CDR3 amino acids: CASSPTGFNSPLHF. The CDR3 region has the DNA TGTGCCAGCTCACCGACAGGTTTTAATTCACCCCTCCACTTT.

The V and J genes are TRBV6-1 and TRBJ2-3; D is undetermined. V lost 5 bases, J lost 6 bases, and 18 bases lay in between. The CDR3 is 15 residues long. Germline V CDR1 and CDR2: MNHNS, SASEGT. This CDR3 reads CASSPTIPTRDTQYF. DNA of the CDR3: TGTGCCAGCAGTCCGACAATCCCTACCCGGGATACGCAGTATTTT.

This clonotype was found a few times. This rearrangement joins TRBV7-2 to TRBJ2-7; tentatively, D is TRBD2 (6 bases). CDR3 length: 15 residues. Deletions cut 1 base from V and 2 bases from J, with 12 bases between. Germline V CDR1 and CDR2: SGHTA, FQGNSA. The CDR3 spells CASSLEAGRTYEQYF. The CDR3 DNA is TGTGCCAGCAGCTTAGAAGCGGGCCGGACCTACGAGCAGTACTTC.

This clonotype was seen at least ten times. The chain combines TRBV10-3 with TRBJ2-7; unclear D gene. CDR1 is ENHRY, CDR2 SYGVKD, per germline. This CDR3 region has 14 residues. Trimming removed 11 bases from V and 0 bases from J, with 17 bases in between. The CDR3: CAPNPHKSSYEQYF. The CDR3 nucleotides read TGTGCCCCCAACCCCCATAAAAGCTCCTACGAGCAGTACTTC.

The V and J genes are TRBV28 and TRBJ1-1, with 9 bases matching TRBD1. V gave up 6 bases and J gave up 1 base; unmatched junction bases: 6. Germline V lookup: CDR1 MDHEN, CDR2 SYDVKM. CDR3 length equals 15 residues. CDR3 amino acids: CASRVSTGGNTEAFF. In DNA, the CDR3 is TGTGCCAGCAGGGTCTCGACAGGGGGGAACACTGAAGCTTTCTTT.

The V gene is TRBV18, the J gene TRBJ2-3; D remains ambiguous. The V end was cut by 0 bases, the J end by 2 bases, with 15 bases between. CDR3 length: 17 amino acids. CDR1 is KGHSH and CDR2 is LQKENI in the germline V gene. This chain's CDR3 is CASSPPGQASYTDTQYF. CDR3 in DNA: TGTGCCAGCTCACCACCGGGTCAAGCTTCCTACACAGATACGCAGTATTTT.

This clonotype was counted at least ten times. J is TRBJ2-7 and V is TRBV6-6, with 7 nucleotides matching TRBD2. This CDR3 spans 12 amino acids. J was trimmed by 0 bases and V by 7 bases; bases with no gene match: 0. CDR1 is MNHNY, CDR2 SVGAGI, per germline (reference sequence). The CDR3 nucleotides are TGTGCCAGCACTAGCGGCTCCTACGAGCAGTACTTC. The encoded protein is CASTSGSYEQYF.

This clonotype was recorded at least ten times. This sequence joins TRBV5-1 and TRBJ2-3, with D perhaps TRBD1 (6 bases). Trimming took 3 bases from V and 6 from J, leaving 11 bases between them. CDR3 length equals 13 residues. In germline, CDR1 is SGHRS, CDR2 YFSETQ. The CDR3: CASSWGQVDTQYF. The DNA of the CDR3 is TGCGCCAGCAGCTGGGGACAAGTGGATACGCAGTATTTT.

This clonotype was seen a single time. The V gene is TRBV4-1, the J gene TRBJ1-1, with D unclear. Germline CDR1 is MGHRA and CDR2 is YSYEKL. Trimming pared 5 bases from V and 6 bases from J, leaving 13 bases between. The CDR3 has 13 residues. CDR3 sequence: CASSYTSRAEAFF. The CDR3 region has the DNA TGCGCCAGCAGCTACACCTCTAGGGCTGAAGCTTTCTTT.

This clonotype was seen only a few times. The chain joins TRBV5-1 to TRBJ2-1; 7 bases fit TRBD1. Germline CDR1 reads SGHRS; CDR2 reads YFSETQ. The CDR3 runs 16 residues. Losses at the gene ends were 3 bases for V and 2 bases for J; bases not matched to a gene: 8. CDR3 bases: TGCGCCAGCAGCTCATACAGGGGCGATACCTACAATGAGCAGTTCTTC. This sequence encodes CASSSYRGDTYNEQFF.

This clonotype has only a few counts. This chain links TRBV3-1 with TRBJ2-7; the D gene is possibly TRBD2 (7 bases). CDR3 length equals 13 residues. Germline V gives CDR1 LGHDT, CDR2 YNNKEL (reference sequence). V dropped 4 bases and J dropped 5 bases, with 12 bases sitting between them. CDR3 loop: CASSPRGGDEQYF. The DNA of the CDR3 is TGTGCCAGCAGCCCGAGGGGGGGGGACGAGCAGTACTTC.

Ten or more counts support this clonotype. The chain uses TRBV12-3 or TRBV12-4 and TRBJ2-4, with D tentatively TRBD1 (6 bases). Trimming stripped 6 bases from V and 1 base from J, with 13 bases between. This CDR3 is built from 15 residues. The CDR3 here is CASRRQVTAKNIQYF. DNA of the CDR3: TGTGCCAGCAGGAGACAGGTTACTGCCAAAAACATTCAGTACTTC.

This clonotype showed up just a few times. The rearrangement joins TRBV28 to TRBJ1-5; maybe TRBD1 (5 bases). Trimming took off 3 bases at V and 2 bases at J, with 11 bases between the two ends. Per germline, CDR1 MDHEN and CDR2 SYDVKM. The length of the CDR3 is 15 residues. The CDR3 loop is CASSLGVRGNQPQHF. The CDR3 region has the DNA TGTGCCAGCAGTTTGGGGGTTCGGGGCAATCAGCCCCAGCATTTT. The full variable domain, in which reference TRBV28 and TRBJ1-5 provide the parts outside the CDR3, is DVKVTQSSRYLVKRTGEKVFLECVQDMDHENMFWYRQDPGLGLRLIYFSYDVKMKEKGDIPEGYSVSREKKERFSLILESASTNQTSMYLCASSLGVRGNQPQHFGDGTRLSIL.

The rearrangement links TRBV9 to TRBJ2-1; possible D gene TRBD2, 7 bases. Trimming took off 4 bases at V and 9 bases at J, with 20 bases between the two ends. The CDR3 has 15 amino acids. Germline V gives CDR1 SGDLS, CDR2 YYNGEE. CDR3 residues: CASSHGGGGPAEQFF. The CDR3 DNA reads TGTGCCAGCAGCCACGGGGGAGGGGGGCCGGCTGAGCAGTTCTTC. The variable domain in full, completed from reference TRBV9 and TRBJ2-1, reads DSGVTQTPKHLITATGQRVTLRCSPRSGDLSVYWYQQSLDQGLQFLIQYYNGEERAKGNILERFSAQQFPDLHSELNLSSLELGDSALYFCASSHGGGGPAEQFFGPGTRLTVL.